The 3 T cell receptor beta chains listed next were all sequenced from one sample in a study of regulatory T cells in long-lasting Graves disease. TCRdb reprocessed the reads via MiXCR and lists one record per CDR3 protein. Here the sample spans about 1,600 distinct CDR3 sequences, approximately 84% being singletons. Extracted PBMC RNA gave rise to the TCR library. The sequences come from peripheral blood mononuclear cells (PBMCs), collected with antithyroid drug treatment, in newly diagnosed or persistent Graves disease (not recorded which). These receptors were obtained from a woman aged 18 to 35 with Graves disease.

This sequence joins TRBV20-1 and TRBJ2-1, with 7 bases fitting TRBD1. Looked up from germline, CDR1 is DFQATT and CDR2 is SNEGSKA (reference sequence). Losses at the gene ends were 1 base for V and 3 bases for J; bases not matched to a gene: 0. CDR3 length: 13 amino acids. CDR3 protein: CSARGTGYNEQFF. In nucleotides, the CDR3 is TGCAGTGCTAGAGGGACAGGCTACAATGAGCAGTTCTTC.

This clonotype occurred a few times. The J gene is TRBJ2-3, the V gene TRBV12-3 or TRBV12-4, with D perhaps matching TRBD1 or TRBD2 (7 bases each). The ends were cut back, 3 bases at V and 4 bases at J, with 11 bases in the middle. The CDR3 is 14 residues long. This CDR3 reads CASSFPGGADTQYF. For the CDR3, the DNA is TGTGCCAGCAGTTTCCCAGGGGGGGCAGATACGCAGTATTTT.

This chain links TRBV6-2 or TRBV6-3 with TRBJ2-7, with a weak D call TRBD1 (5 bases). Trimming took off 6 bases at V and 6 bases at J, with 12 bases between the two ends. The germline CDR1 and CDR2 sequences are MNHEY and SVGEGT. The CDR3 covers 12 residues. The CDR3 spells CASSLGGAEQYV. In DNA form, the CDR3 reads TGTGCCAGCAGCCTTGGTGGGGCCGAGCAGTACGTC.